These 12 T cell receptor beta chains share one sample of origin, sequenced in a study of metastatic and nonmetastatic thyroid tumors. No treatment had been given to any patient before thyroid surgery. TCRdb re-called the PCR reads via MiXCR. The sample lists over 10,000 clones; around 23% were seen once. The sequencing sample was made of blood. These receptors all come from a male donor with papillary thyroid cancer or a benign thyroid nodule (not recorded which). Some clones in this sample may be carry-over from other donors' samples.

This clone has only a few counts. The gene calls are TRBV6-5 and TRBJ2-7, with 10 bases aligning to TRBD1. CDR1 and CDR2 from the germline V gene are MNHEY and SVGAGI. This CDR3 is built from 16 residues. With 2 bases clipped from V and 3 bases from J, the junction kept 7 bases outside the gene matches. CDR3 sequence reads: CASSYGPGQGNYEQYF. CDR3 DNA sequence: TGTGCCAGCAGTTACGGCCCGGGACAGGGGAACTACGAGCAGTACTTC.

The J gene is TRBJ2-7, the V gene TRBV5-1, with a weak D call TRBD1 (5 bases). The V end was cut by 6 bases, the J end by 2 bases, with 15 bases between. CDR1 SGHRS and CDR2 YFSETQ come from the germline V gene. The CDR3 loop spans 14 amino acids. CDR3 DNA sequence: TGCGCCAGCAAGCTTGTACAGGAAGCCTACGAGCAGTACTTC. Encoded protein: CASKLVQEAYEQYF.

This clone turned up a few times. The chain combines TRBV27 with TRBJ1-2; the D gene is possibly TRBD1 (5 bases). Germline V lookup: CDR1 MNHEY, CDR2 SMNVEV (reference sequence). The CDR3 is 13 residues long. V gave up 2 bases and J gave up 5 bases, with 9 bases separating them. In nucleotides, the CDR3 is TGTGCCAGCAGTTTAAGGGGATCTTATGGCTACACCTTC. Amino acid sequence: CASSLRGSYGYTF.

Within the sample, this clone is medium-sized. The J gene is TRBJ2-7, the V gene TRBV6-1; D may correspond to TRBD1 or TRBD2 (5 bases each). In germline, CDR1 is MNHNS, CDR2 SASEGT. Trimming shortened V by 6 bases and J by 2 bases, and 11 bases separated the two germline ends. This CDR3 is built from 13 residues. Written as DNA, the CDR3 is TGTGCCAGCAGGAGGGGTCAGGCCTACGAGCAGTACTTC. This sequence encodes CASRRGQAYEQYF.

CDR3 region: CASSSVRWGRGTYEQYF. The CDR3 region has the DNA TGTGCCAGCTCCTCGGTAAGGTGGGGGAGGGGGACTTACGAGCAGTACTTC. This chain connects TRBV28 to TRBJ2-7; the D gene is possibly TRBD2 (7 bases). V was clipped by 8 bases and J by 4 bases, with 27 bases between them. The germline CDR1 and CDR2 sequences are MDHEN and SYDVKM. The CDR3 runs to 17 residues.

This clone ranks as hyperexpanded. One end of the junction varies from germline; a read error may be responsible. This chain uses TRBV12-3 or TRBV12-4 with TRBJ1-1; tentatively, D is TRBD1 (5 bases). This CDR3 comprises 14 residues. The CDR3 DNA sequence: TGTGCCAGCAGCTTAGGGGCTCTGAACACTGAAGCTTTCTTT. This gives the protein CASSLGALNTEAFF.

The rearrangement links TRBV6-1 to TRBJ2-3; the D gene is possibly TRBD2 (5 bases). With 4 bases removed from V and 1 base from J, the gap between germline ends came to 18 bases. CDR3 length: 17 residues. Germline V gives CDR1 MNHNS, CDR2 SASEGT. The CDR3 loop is CASSAALAGSGTDTQYF. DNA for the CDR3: TGTGCCAGCAGTGCTGCGCTAGCTGGGAGTGGCACAGATACGCAGTATTTT.

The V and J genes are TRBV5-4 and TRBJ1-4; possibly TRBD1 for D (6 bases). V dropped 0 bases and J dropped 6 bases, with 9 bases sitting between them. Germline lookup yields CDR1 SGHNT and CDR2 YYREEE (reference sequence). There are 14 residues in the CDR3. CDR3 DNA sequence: TGTGCCAGCAGCTTGGACAGGGAAGATGAAAAACTGTTTTTT. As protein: CASSLDREDEKLFF.

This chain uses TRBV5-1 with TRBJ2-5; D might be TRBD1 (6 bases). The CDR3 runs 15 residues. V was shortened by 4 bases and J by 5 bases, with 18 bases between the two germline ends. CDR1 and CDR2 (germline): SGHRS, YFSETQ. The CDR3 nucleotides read TGCGCCAGCAGCACGGGGCCGAGACAGGAGGAGACCCAGTACTTC. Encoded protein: CASSTGPRQEETQYF.

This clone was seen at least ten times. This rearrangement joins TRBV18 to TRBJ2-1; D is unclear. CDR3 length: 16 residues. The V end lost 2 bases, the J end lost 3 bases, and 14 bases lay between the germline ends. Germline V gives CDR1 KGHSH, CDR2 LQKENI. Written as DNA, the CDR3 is TGTGCCAGCTCACCAACCCGTCCGACGGTCTACAATGAGCAGTTCTTC. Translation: CASSPTRPTVYNEQFF. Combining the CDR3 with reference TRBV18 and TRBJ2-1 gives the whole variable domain NAGVMQNPRHLVRRRGQEARLRCSPMKGHSHVYWYRQLPEEGLKFMVYLQKENIIDESGMPKERFSAEFPKEGPSILRIQQVVRGDSAAYFCASSPTRPTVYNEQFFGPGTRLTVL.

DNA for the CDR3: TGTGCCAGCATGGGTGCCGGGAAGGGAGCCTACGAGCAGTACTTC. Translating gives CASMGAGKGAYEQYF. J is TRBJ2-7 and V is TRBV6-1; possibly TRBD2 for D (5 bases). The germline V gene has CDR1 MNHNS and CDR2 SASEGT. The CDR3 totals 15 residues. V lost 7 bases to trimming and J lost 2 bases, with 18 bases between them.

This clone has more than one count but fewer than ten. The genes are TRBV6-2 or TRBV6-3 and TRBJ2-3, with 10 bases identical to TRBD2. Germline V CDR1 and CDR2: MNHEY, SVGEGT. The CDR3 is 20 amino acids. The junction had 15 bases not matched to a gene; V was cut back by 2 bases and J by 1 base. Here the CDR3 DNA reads TGTGCCAGCAGTTACGAGTCTGGGAGCGGGAGGGCCCCTGGCACAGATACGCAGTATTTT. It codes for CASSYESGSGRAPGTDTQYF.